The 17 T cell receptor beta chains in this list originate from one sample, sequenced in a study of blood T cell repertoires in COVID-19. Here immunoSEQ multiplex PCR was the method, and the copy in TCRdb shows in-frame clones only, minus some. This sample has roughly 220,000 clones, with about 80% found just once. What was sequenced was peripheral blood. The receptor source for this set is a woman in her fifties or sixties with acute or convalescent COVID-19.

The CDR3 region is CASSSDRGFQPQHF. The CDR3 nucleotides read TGTGCCAGCAGCTCCGACAGGGGGTTCCAGCCCCAGCATTTT. V is TRBV7-2 and J is TRBJ1-5; 9 bases map to TRBD1. Germline V lookup: CDR1 SGHTA, CDR2 FQGNSA. V was pared by 4 bases and J by 7 bases, with 5 bases of the junction left unmatched. The CDR3 has 14 residues. Full variable domain (rest looked up from reference TRBV7-2 and TRBJ1-5): GAGVSQSPSNKVTEKGKDVELRCDPISGHTALYWYRQSLGQGLEFLIYFQGNSAPDKSGLPSDRFSAERTGGSVSTLTIQRTQQEDSAVYLCASSSDRGFQPQHFGDGTRLSIL.

The rearrangement uses TRBV6-5 and TRBJ2-5, with TRBD2 matching 7 bases. V shed 5 bases and J 3 bases; nucleotides not matched to a gene: 0. The CDR3 loop spans 12 amino acids. Germline loops: CDR1 MNHEY, CDR2 SVGAGI. CDR3 coding DNA: TGTGCCAGCAGTACTAGCGAAGAGACCCAGTACTTC. Its protein is CASSTSEETQYF.

The CDR3 nucleotides are TGTGCCAGCAGCCCGACCCGACAGGGAGTCTCACCCCTCCACTTT. Residues: CASSPTRQGVSPLHF. The chain combines TRBV3-1 (or the pseudogene TRBV3-2) with TRBJ1-6, with 7 bases identical to TRBD1. The CDR3 extends over 15 amino acids. Germline V gives CDR1 LGHDT, CDR2 YNNKEL (reference sequence). V was pared by 4 bases and J by 10 bases, with 10 bases of the junction left unmatched.

This rearrangement joins TRBV11-1 to TRBJ2-4; 9 bases are a match to TRBD1. Trimming at V came to 0 bases and at J to 8 bases, leaving 11 bases not matched to a gene. In germline, CDR1 is SGHAT, CDR2 FQDESV (reference sequence). The CDR3 covers 17 residues. This CDR3 reads CASSLARVGTGSDIQYF. The CDR3 DNA sequence: TGTGCCAGCAGCTTAGCTAGGGTAGGGACAGGGAGTGACATTCAGTACTTC. Combining the CDR3 with reference TRBV11-1 and TRBJ2-4 gives the whole variable domain EAEVAQSPRYKITEKSQAVAFWCDPISGHATLYWYRQILGQGPELLVQFQDESVVDDSQLPKDRFSAERLKGVDSTLKIQPAELGDSAMYLCASSLARVGTGSDIQYFGAGTRLSVL.

The chain joins TRBV6-5 to TRBJ1-1, with D perhaps TRBD1 (5 bases). The V end lost 7 bases, the J end lost 6 bases, and 18 bases lay between the germline ends. The CDR3 has 14 residues. Germline CDR1 MNHEY, CDR2 SVGAGI. CDR3 nucleotide sequence: TGTGCCAGCATCGACGGGGGGAGTAAGGCTGAAGCTTTCTTT. It encodes CASIDGGSKAEAFF.

Points on this clone: The same CDR3 arises from other DNA sequences in this sample as well. The chain employs TRBV30 and TRBJ1-5; possibly TRBD1 for D (5 bases). The CDR3 covers 13 residues. The V and J ends lost 2 bases and 5 bases respectively, with 10 bases between them. Looked up from germline, CDR1 is GTSNPN and CDR2 is SVGIG (reference sequence). The DNA for the CDR3 is TGTGCCTGGAGTCTGGGGGGGGATCAGCCCCAGCATTTT. Protein: CAWSLGGDQPQHF.

This clone was detected a few times. This chain connects TRBV4-2 to TRBJ1-2; 9 bases align to TRBD1. Germline loops: CDR1 LGHNA, CDR2 YNFKEQ. V lost 0 bases, J lost 8 bases, and 7 bases stayed unmatched. The CDR3 extends over 15 amino acids. CDR3 sequence reads: CASSQDAGDRVGYTF. CDR3 nucleotides: TGTGCCAGCAGCCAAGACGCCGGGGACAGGGTGGGCTACACCTTC.

The V call is TRBV9, the J call TRBJ1-3; no clear D. The V gene's germline CDR1 is SGDLS and CDR2 YYNGEE. V gave up 7 bases and J gave up 2 bases, with 10 bases separating them. The CDR3 length is 13 residues. The CDR3 loop reads CASGTHTGNTIYF. CDR3 nucleotides: TGTGCCAGCGGCACCCATACTGGAAACACCATATATTTT.

V gene TRBV7-2 combines with J gene TRBJ2-5; 12 bases agree with TRBD2. CDR3 length: 16 amino acids. J was trimmed by 4 bases and V by 2 bases; bases with no gene match: 5. Germline CDR1 SGHTA, CDR2 FQGNSA. CDR3 in DNA: TGTGCCAGCAGCTTACCTAGCGGGGGGGCTGGAGAGACCCAGTACTTC. Translated, it gives CASSLPSGGAGETQYF.

The rearrangement links TRBV3-1 (or the pseudogene TRBV3-2) to TRBJ1-1; D is unclear. Germline CDR1 is LGHDT and CDR2 is YNNKEL (reference sequence). The CDR3 loop spans 12 amino acids. V was trimmed by 1 base and J by 10 bases, leaving 10 bases between them. CDR3 bases: TGTGCCAGCAGCCAAGGGAGGGCATCAGCTTTCTTT. It specifies CASSQGRASAFF.

This clone was found once. The chain is built from TRBV19 and TRBJ1-1, with 7 bases aligning to TRBD1. CDR1 is LNHDA and CDR2 is SQIVND in the germline V gene (reference sequence). The CDR3 consists of 16 residues. Trimming at V came to 3 bases and at J to 6 bases, leaving 13 bases not matched to a gene. The CDR3: CASSIFPTGDLAEAFF. CDR3 in DNA: TGTGCCAGTAGTATCTTCCCCACAGGGGATCTCGCTGAAGCTTTCTTT.

The V and J genes are TRBV6-5 and TRBJ2-2, with TRBD2 identical over 8 bases. V lost 10 bases and J lost 2; bases outside the gene matches: 6. CDR3 length: 14 residues. Germline values: CDR1 MNHEY, CDR2 SVGAGI. In nucleotides, the CDR3 is TGTGCCACGCGCGGGGGGTCCAACACCGGGGAGCTGTTTTTT. Translating it yields CATRGGSNTGELFF.

The chain carries TRBV7-8 and TRBJ2-2; 11 bases align to TRBD2. Germline V CDR1 and CDR2: SGHVS, FQNEAQ. V lost 1 base and J lost 2; bases outside the gene matches: 9. This CDR3 is built from 19 residues. The CDR3 loop reads CASSLVPLAGGLNTGELFF. The CDR3 DNA reads as TGTGCCAGCAGCTTAGTTCCTTTAGCGGGGGGGCTAAACACCGGGGAGCTGTTTTTT.

The rearrangement links TRBV2 to TRBJ1-2; D might be TRBD1 (5 bases). Per the germline V gene, CDR1 is SNHLY and CDR2 is FYNNEI. The CDR3 totals 14 residues. Between the trimmed V and J ends, which lost 2 bases and 2 bases, there was a span of 9 bases. This CDR3 is CASSEQGRNYGYTF. The CDR3 region has the DNA TGTGCCAGCAGTGAACAGGGCCGGAACTATGGCTACACCTTC.

As to this clone: A junction end diverges from the germline sequence, so it may reflect a read error. This chain uses TRBV7-7 with TRBJ2-5; D possibly corresponds to TRBD2 (6 bases). CDR1 and CDR2 (germline): SSHAT, FNYEAQ (reference sequence). The CDR3 runs to 16 residues. The CDR3 nucleotides read TGTGCTAGCAGCTTAGGCACGGCGGGACTCCAAGAGACCCAGTACTTC. Amino acid sequence: CASSLGTAGLQETQYF.

This sequence joins TRBV4-1 and TRBJ2-7, with 8 bases aligning to TRBD2. V gave up 1 base and J gave up 1 base; unmatched junction bases: 12. The V gene's germline CDR1 is MGHRA and CDR2 YSYEKL. The CDR3 sequence is 18 residues long. CDR3 sequence reads: CASSQVLRGGAGSYEQYF. CDR3 DNA sequence: TGCGCCAGCAGCCAAGTCCTCCGGGGGGGAGCGGGGTCCTACGAGCAGTACTTC.

This clone turned up a few times. The chain recombines TRBV5-6 with TRBJ1-1; perhaps TRBD1 as D (6 bases). V lost 0 bases and J 3 bases, leaving 6 bases between the germline ends. This CDR3 comprises 13 residues. Germline CDR1 reads SGHDT; CDR2 reads YYEEEE. The CDR3 here is CASSLDRDTEAFF. CDR3 bases: TGTGCCAGCAGCTTGGACAGGGACACTGAAGCTTTCTTT.